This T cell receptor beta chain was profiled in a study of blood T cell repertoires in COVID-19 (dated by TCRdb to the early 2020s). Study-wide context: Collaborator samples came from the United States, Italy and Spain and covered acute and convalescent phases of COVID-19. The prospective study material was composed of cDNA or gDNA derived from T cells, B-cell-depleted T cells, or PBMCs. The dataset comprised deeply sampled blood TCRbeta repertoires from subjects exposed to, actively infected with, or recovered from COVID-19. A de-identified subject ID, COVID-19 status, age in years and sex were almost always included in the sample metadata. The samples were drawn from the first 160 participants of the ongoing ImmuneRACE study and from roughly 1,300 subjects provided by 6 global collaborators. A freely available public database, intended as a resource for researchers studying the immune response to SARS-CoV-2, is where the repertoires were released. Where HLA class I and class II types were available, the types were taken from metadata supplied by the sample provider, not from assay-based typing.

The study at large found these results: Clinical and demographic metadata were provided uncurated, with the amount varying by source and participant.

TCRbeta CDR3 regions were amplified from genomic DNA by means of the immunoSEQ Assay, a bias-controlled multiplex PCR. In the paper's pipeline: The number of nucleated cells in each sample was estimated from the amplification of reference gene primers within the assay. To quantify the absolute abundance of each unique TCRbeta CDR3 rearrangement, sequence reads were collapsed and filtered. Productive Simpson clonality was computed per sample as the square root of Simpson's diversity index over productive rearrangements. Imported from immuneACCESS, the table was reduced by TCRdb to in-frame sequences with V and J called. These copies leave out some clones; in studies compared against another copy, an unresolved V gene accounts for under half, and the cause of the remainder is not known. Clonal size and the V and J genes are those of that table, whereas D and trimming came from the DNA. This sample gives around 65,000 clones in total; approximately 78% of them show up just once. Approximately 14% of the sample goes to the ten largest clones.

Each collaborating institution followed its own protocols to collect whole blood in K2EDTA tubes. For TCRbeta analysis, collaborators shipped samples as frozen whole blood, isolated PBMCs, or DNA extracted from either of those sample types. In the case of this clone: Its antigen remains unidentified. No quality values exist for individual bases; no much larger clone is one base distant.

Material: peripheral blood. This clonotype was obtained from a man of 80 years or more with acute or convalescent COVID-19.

The nucleotides are TGTGCCAGCTCCCGAGCGGGTCAGCCCCAGCATTTT. The resulting protein is CASSRAGQPQHF. Recombination connected TRBV18 to TRBJ1-5; there is no confident call for the D gene. The CDR3 sequence holds 12 residues, the cysteine and phenylalanine included. Only the CDR3 region is kept as DNA, spanning 36 bases read in frame from base 1. V was cut back by 6 bases and J by 6 bases, leaving a gap of 9 bases between them. The CDR1 and CDR2 encoded by the germline V gene are KGHSH and LQKENI.